This is a list of T cell receptor beta chains from one sample in a study of T-cell reconstitution after alpha-beta-depleted transplantation in children. TCRdb fed the PCR reads into MiXCR, producing one record per CDR3 protein. This sample has approximately 630,000 distinct CDR3 sequences, with roughly 14% found just once. This specimen was PBMCs, taken before TCRalphabeta/CD19-depleted stem cell transplant. These receptors were taken from a girl between 2 and 10 years old with congenital amegakaryocytic thrombocytopenia, due to receive a stem cell transplant. CDR3s include the opening cysteine and the closing phenylalanine or tryptophan. Fields, in order: D gene, V gene, clone size, J gene, CDR3 protein, CDR3 DNA. D genes are given only for firm matches. Some rows have no size entry. The others give once, few or many, or a class for an expanded clone.

>TRBD2|TRBV28|many|TRBJ2-7
CASSLSLGLGNYEQYF
TGTGCCAGCAGTTTATCTCTGGGACTAGGGAATTACGAGCAGTACTTC
>NA|TRBV28|NA|TRBJ2-2
CASNLKNTGELFF
TGTGCCAGCAACCTTAAGAACACCGGGGAGCTGTTTTTT
>TRBD2|TRBV10-3|few|TRBJ2-5
CAISGSGRASETQYF
TGTGCCATCAGCGGTAGCGGGAGGGCCTCGGAGACCCAGTACTTC
>NA|TRBV2|many|TRBJ2-5
CASSEGQRETQYF
TGTGCCAGCAGTGAGGGACAAAGAGAGACCCAGTACTTC
>NA|TRBV5-8|few|TRBJ2-1
CVLPGRPSTEQFF
TGTGTCTTACCGGGACGGCCTTCCACTGAGCAGTTCTTC
>NA|TRBV9|NA|TRBJ2-3
CASSVDSGTQYF
TGTGCCAGCAGCGTTGACTCGGGTACGCAGTATTTT
>TRBD1|TRBV7-9|few|TRBJ2-7
CASSFLPGQGSSYEQYF
TGTGCCAGCAGCTTCTTGCCGGGACAGGGGAGCTCCTACGAGCAGTACTTC
>NA|TRBV5-1|NA|TRBJ2-1
CATALGGLGNEQFF
TGCGCCACCGCCCTCGGGGGCTTGGGAAATGAGCAGTTCTTC
>NA|TRBV20-1|many|TRBJ2-1
CSARDGSDHNEQFF
TGCAGTGCTAGGGATGGGAGTGATCACAATGAGCAGTTCTTC
>NA|TRBV20-1|NA|TRBJ2-3
CSARDGSRGGTDTQYF
TGCAGTGCTAGAGATGGTAGCAGGGGAGGCACAGATACGCAGTATTTT
>NA|TRBV18|NA|TRBJ1-2
CASSSLSGYTF
TGTGCCAGCTCATCTCTGTCTGGCTACACCTTC
>TRBD1|TRBV12-3/TRBV12-4|many|TRBJ1-2
CASSWPGGGYTF
TGTGCCAGCAGTTGGCCAGGGGGCGGCTACACCTTC
>NA|TRBV20-1|NA|TRBJ2-6
CCATAGSSGANVLTF
TGCTGTGCTACGGCCGGGAGCTCTGGGGCCAACGTCCTGACTTTC
>NA|TRBV3-1|NA|TRBJ2-1
CAFSSSTHRGYFYNEQFF
TGTGCCTTCAGTTCGTCCACCCACCGGGGTTACTTCTACAATGAGCAGTTCTTC
>NA|TRBV2|few|TRBJ2-3
CASSEEVTDTQYF
TGTGCCAGCAGTGAAGAGGTCACAGATACGCAGTATTTT
>NA|TRBV7-6|few|TRBJ1-4
CASSLEGSSAYNEKLFF
TGTGCCAGCAGCTTAGAAGGCAGTTCTGCCTACAATGAAAAACTGTTTTTT
>NA|TRBV7-8|few|TRBJ2-3
CASSSGGASTDTQYF
TGTGCCAGCAGCTCCGGGGGCGCTAGCACAGATACGCAGTATTTT
>NA|TRBV24-1|NA|TRBJ2-5
CATLRVTETQYF
TGTGCCACCTTAAGGGTAACAGAGACCCAGTACTTC
>TRBD2|TRBV7-2|NA|TRBJ2-3
CASSLVGGRGVDTQYF
TGTGCCAGCAGCTTAGTGGGCGGGAGAGGAGTAGATACGCAGTATTTT
>TRBD2|TRBV20-1|many|TRBJ2-3
CSAPIRAGVTDTQYF
TGCAGTGCTCCGATTCGGGCGGGAGTCACAGATACGCAGTATTTT
>TRBD1|TRBV20-1|NA|TRBJ2-6
CSASQGQRSSGANVLTF
TGCAGTGCTAGCCAGGGACAGAGGAGCTCTGGGGCCAACGTCCTGACTTTC
>NA|TRBV5-1|NA|TRBJ2-1
CASSPPVRYNEQFF
TGCGCCAGCAGCCCCCCGGTTAGGTACAATGAGCAGTTCTTC
>TRBD2|TRBV27|NA|TRBJ2-2
CASSPPSGRARTGELFF
TGTGCCAGCAGTCCGCCTAGCGGGAGGGCCCGCACCGGGGAGCTGTTTTTT
>NA|TRBV18|many|TRBJ2-3
CASSPRWADTQYF
TGTGCCAGCTCACCACGTTGGGCGGATACGCAGTATTTT
>TRBD2|TRBV29-1|few|TRBJ2-7
CSVEDQASGSWEQYF
TGCAGCGTTGAAGATCAGGCTAGCGGGAGTTGGGAGCAGTACTTC
>NA|TRBV12-3/TRBV12-4|many|TRBJ2-7
CASNAGRSYEQYF
TGTGCCAGCAACGCGGGAAGAAGCTACGAGCAGTACTTC
>NA|TRBV2|many|TRBJ1-2
CASSDGQNYGYTF
TGTGCCAGCAGTGACGGACAGAACTATGGCTACACCTTC
>NA|TRBV12-3/TRBV12-4|many|TRBJ1-2
CASSSSTDGYTF
TGTGCCAGCAGTTCCTCTACGGATGGCTACACCTTC
>NA|TRBV5-1|many|TRBJ1-1
CASSVVGGAGNTEAFF
TGCGCCAGCAGCGTTGTAGGCGGGGCTGGAAACACTGAAGCTTTCTTT